This T cell receptor beta chain comes out of a study of T-cell memory formation after mild COVID-19. Study findings and constraints: The study detected some responding clones in pre-infection memory, suggesting cross-reactive memory joined.

A few counts support this clonotype. Its antigen remains unknown. TCRdb re-called the 5' RACE reads with MiXCR, one entry per CDR3 protein. The sample yields about 180,000 distinct CDR3 sequences, 16% seen once. Sequencing was performed on PBMCs or a T cell subset sorted from them (not recorded which). This clonotype was obtained from an adult woman who had mild COVID-19 (a few samples of this study predate the infection). Cell type and time point are not known.

The CDR3: CASSSTTGIGNTIYF. CDR3 nucleotide sequence: TGTGCCAGCAGCTCCACGACAGGGATTGGAAACACCATATATTTT. The chain combines TRBV7-9 with TRBJ1-3, with 7 nucleotides matching TRBD1. V dropped 4 bases and J dropped 3; count of bases not matched to a gene: 6. This CDR3 has 15 amino acids. Germline CDR1 reads SEHNR; CDR2 reads FQNEAQ (reference sequence).